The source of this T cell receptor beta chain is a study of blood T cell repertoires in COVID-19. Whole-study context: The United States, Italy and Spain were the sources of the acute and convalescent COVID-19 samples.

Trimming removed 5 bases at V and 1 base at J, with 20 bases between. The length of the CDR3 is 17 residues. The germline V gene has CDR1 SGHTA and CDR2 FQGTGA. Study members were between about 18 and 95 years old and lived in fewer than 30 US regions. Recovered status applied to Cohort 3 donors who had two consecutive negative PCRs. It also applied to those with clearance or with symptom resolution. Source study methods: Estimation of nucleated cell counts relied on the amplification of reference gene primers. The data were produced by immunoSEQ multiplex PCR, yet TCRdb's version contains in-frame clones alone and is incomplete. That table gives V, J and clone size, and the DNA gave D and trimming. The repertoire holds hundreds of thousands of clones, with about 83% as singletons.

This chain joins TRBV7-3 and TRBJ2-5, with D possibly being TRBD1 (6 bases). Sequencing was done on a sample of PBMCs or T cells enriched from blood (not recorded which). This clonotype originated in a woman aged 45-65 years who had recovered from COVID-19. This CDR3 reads CASSPPPVRGCQETQYF. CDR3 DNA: TGTGCCAGCAGCCCCCCTCCGGTCAGGGGATGCCAAGAGACCCAGTACTTC. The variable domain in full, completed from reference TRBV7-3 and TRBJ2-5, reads GAGVSQTPSNKVTEKGKYVELRCDPISGHTALYWYRQSLGQGPEFLIYFQGTGAADDSGLPNDRFFAVRPEGSVSTLKIQRTERGDSAVYLCASSPPPVRGCQETQYFGPGTRLLVL.